This entry lists 14 T cell receptor beta chains sequenced from one sample in a study of blood T cell repertoires in COVID-19. Generated by immunoSEQ multiplex PCR, the TCRdb table keeps only in-frame clones and is missing some. There are some 300,000 clones in the sample; around 91% occur only once, and under 1.1% lies in the top ten. Sequences were obtained from peripheral blood. The receptors were sampled from a woman aged 40 to 50 with COVID-19, enrolled during active disease.

Only one count was recorded for this clone. The chain combines TRBV5-4 with TRBJ2-3, with a tentative D call TRBD2 (6 bases). Between the trimmed V and J ends, which lost 5 bases and 7 bases, there was a span of 20 bases. In germline, CDR1 is SGHNT, CDR2 YYREEE (reference sequence). CDR3 size: 15 residues. CDR3 in amino acids: CASRSSTGGSYTQYF. DNA for the CDR3: TGTGCCAGCAGATCTAGCACCGGGGGATCCTATACGCAGTATTTT.

This chain joins TRBV7-9 and TRBJ1-1, with a possible D match to TRBD1 (6 bases). Trimming stripped 7 bases from V and 3 bases from J, with 15 bases between. The germline gives CDR1 SEHNR, CDR2 FQNEAQ (reference sequence). The CDR3 covers 14 residues. CDR3 bases: TGTGCCAGCACCCTGACCGGGGGGCACACTGAAGCTTTCTTT. It yields the protein CASTLTGGHTEAFF. Using reference TRBV7-9 and TRBJ1-1 for the parts outside the CDR3, the full variable domain is DTGVSQNPRHKITKRGQNVTFRCDPISEHNRLYWYRQTLGQGPEFLTYFQNEAQLEKSRLLSDRFSAERPKGSFSTLEIQRTEQGDSAMYLCASTLTGGHTEAFFGQGTRLTVV.

V and J are TRBV2 and TRBJ2-7; D not resolved. Trimming took 6 bases from V and 1 from J, leaving 4 bases between them. This CDR3 is built from 11 residues. Germline V gene sequence: CDR1 SNHLY, CDR2 FYNNEI. The CDR3 DNA follows: TGTGCCAGCAGACAGTCCTACGAGCAGTACTTC. Translating it yields CASRQSYEQYF.

The chain joins TRBV9 to TRBJ2-1, with 7 bases that match TRBD2. Germline V CDR1 and CDR2: SGDLS, YYNGEE. V gave up 0 bases and J gave up 4 bases; unmatched junction bases: 7. The CDR3 length is 16 residues. The CDR3 region has the DNA TGTGCCAGCAGCGTAGGGCTAGCGGAGATTTACAATGAGCAGTTCTTC. Translating gives CASSVGLAEIYNEQFF.

The chain couples TRBV28 to TRBJ1-3; D not certain. This CDR3 is 14 amino acids long. Germline V gene lookup returns CDR1 MDHEN and CDR2 SYDVKM. The V end was cut by 5 bases, the J end by 7 bases, with 15 bases between. The CDR3 region has the DNA TGTGCCAGCAGTCTGGGAGAGTGGACCAACACCATATATTTT. Amino acid sequence: CASSLGEWTNTIYF.

This chain links TRBV18 with TRBJ2-3, with 9 bases fitting TRBD2. Germline V gives CDR1 KGHSH, CDR2 LQKENI. The CDR3 is 16 residues long. V lost 0 bases, J lost 1 base, and 2 bases stayed unmatched. CDR3 residues: CASSPPRLAGTDTQYF. The CDR3 coding sequence is TGTGCCAGCTCACCACCGAGACTAGCGGGCACAGATACGCAGTATTTT.

The V and J genes are TRBV5-4 and TRBJ2-3; 9 nucleotides line up with TRBD2. This CDR3 is built from 15 residues. Losses at the gene ends were 0 bases for V and 5 bases for J; bases not matched to a gene: 4. Germline CDR1 reads SGHNT; CDR2 reads YYREEE (reference sequence). The CDR3 bases are TGTGCCAGCAGCTTGGGGCGGGGGGGCCGAGATACGCAGTATTTT. Its protein is CASSLGRGGRDTQYF.

This clone came up once. The gene calls are TRBV2 and TRBJ2-3; the D gene is possibly TRBD2 (5 bases). Germline values: CDR1 SNHLY, CDR2 FYNNEI. The CDR3 is 14 amino acids. Trimming pared 6 bases from V and 2 bases from J, leaving 12 bases between. DNA for the CDR3: TGTGCCAGCAGCCCGAGAGCGGTCACAGATACGCAGTATTTT. This translates into CASSPRAVTDTQYF.

The rearrangement uses TRBV27 and TRBJ2-7, with 10 positions matching TRBD1. V lost 5 bases to trimming and J lost 4 bases; unmatched junction nucleotides: 5. Germline CDR1 is MNHEY and CDR2 is SMNVEV (reference sequence). The CDR3 is 14 amino acids. This CDR3 reads CASSIGTGDYEQYF. CDR3 nucleotides: TGTGCCAGCAGTATAGGGACAGGGGATTACGAGCAGTACTTC.

This chain links TRBV5-1 with TRBJ1-1, with 7 bases matching TRBD1. Trimming took 4 bases from V and 3 from J; bases not matched to a gene: 12. This CDR3 comprises 16 residues. Germline V gives CDR1 SGHRS, CDR2 YFSETQ. The CDR3 DNA follows: TGCGCCAGCAGCCCCCAGCCAGGGGGATCGGACACTGAAGCTTTCTTT. It specifies CASSPQPGGSDTEAFF.

This clone appeared once. V is TRBV29-1 and J is TRBJ1-2; perhaps TRBD1 as D (6 bases). Germline V CDR1 and CDR2: SQVTM, ANQGSEA. Between the trimmed V and J ends, which lost 4 bases and 4 bases, there was a span of 19 bases. The CDR3 length is 15 residues. Here the CDR3 DNA reads TGCAGCGTTGGGCAATTACAGGGTATCCGCTATGGCTACACCTTC. Translated, it gives CSVGQLQGIRYGYTF.

The rearrangement joins TRBV7-2 to TRBJ2-7, with TRBD1 identical over 7 bases. Germline loops: CDR1 SGHTA, CDR2 FQGNSA. Trimming at V came to 5 bases and at J to 7 bases, leaving 8 bases not matched to a gene. The CDR3 spans 13 residues. The CDR3 loop is CASSPDRVEEQYF. As DNA, the CDR3 is TGTGCCAGCAGCCCCGACAGGGTGGAAGAGCAGTACTTC.

The chain employs TRBV5-6 and TRBJ2-5; a possible D gene is TRBD2 (6 bases). The CDR3 spans 14 residues. V was cut by 0 bases and J by 5 bases, with 11 bases left in between. Germline CDR1 is SGHDT and CDR2 is YYEEEE. CDR3 residues: CASSLVRGMETQYF. The CDR3 nucleotides are TGTGCCAGCAGCTTGGTTCGGGGGATGGAGACCCAGTACTTC.

J is TRBJ2-5 and V is TRBV28, with 10 positions matching TRBD2. Germline assignment: CDR1 MDHEN and CDR2 SYDVKM. This CDR3 is built from 18 residues. V lost 5 bases and J lost 1; bases outside the gene matches: 13. The CDR3 protein is CASSIPLGLAGVQETQYF. CDR3 coding DNA: TGTGCCAGCAGTATCCCCCTAGGGCTAGCGGGGGTCCAAGAGACCCAGTACTTC.